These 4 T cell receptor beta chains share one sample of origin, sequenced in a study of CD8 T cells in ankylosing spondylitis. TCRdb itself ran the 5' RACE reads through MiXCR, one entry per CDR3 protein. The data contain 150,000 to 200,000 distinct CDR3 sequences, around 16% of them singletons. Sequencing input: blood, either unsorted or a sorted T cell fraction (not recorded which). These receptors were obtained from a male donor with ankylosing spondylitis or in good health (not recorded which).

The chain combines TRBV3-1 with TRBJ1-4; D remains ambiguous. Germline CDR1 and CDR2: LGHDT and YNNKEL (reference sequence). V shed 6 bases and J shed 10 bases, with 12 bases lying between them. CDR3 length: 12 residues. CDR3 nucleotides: TGTGCCAGCAGTCAATCGGCGGTAAAACTGTTTTTT. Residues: CASSQSAVKLFF.

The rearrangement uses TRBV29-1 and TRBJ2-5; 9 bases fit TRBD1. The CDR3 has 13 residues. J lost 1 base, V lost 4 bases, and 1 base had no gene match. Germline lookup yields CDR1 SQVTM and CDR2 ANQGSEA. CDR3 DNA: TGCAGCGTTGCGGGACAGGGCCAAGAGACCCAGTACTTC. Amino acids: CSVAGQGQETQYF. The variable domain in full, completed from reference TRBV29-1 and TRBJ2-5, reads SAVISQKPSRDICQRGTSLTIQCQVDSQVTMMFWYRQQPGQSLTLIATANQGSEATYESGFVIDKFPISRPNLTFSTLTVSNMSPEDSSIYLCSVAGQGQETQYFGPGTRLLVL.

This CDR3 reads CASSLVRGFNTEAFF. Written as DNA, the CDR3 is TGCGCCAGCAGCTTGGTACGGGGCTTTAACACTGAAGCTTTCTTT. The chain combines TRBV5-1 with TRBJ1-1; a possible D gene is TRBD1 (5 bases). CDR1 and CDR2 from the germline V gene are SGHRS and YFSETQ. The V and J ends lost 0 bases and 2 bases respectively, with 11 bases between them. CDR3 length: 15 amino acids.

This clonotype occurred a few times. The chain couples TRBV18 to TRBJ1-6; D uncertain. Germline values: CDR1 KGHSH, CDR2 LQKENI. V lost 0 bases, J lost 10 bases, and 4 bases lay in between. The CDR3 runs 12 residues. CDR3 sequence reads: CASSPPQSPLHF. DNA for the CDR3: TGTGCCAGCTCACCACCCCAATCACCCCTCCACTTT.